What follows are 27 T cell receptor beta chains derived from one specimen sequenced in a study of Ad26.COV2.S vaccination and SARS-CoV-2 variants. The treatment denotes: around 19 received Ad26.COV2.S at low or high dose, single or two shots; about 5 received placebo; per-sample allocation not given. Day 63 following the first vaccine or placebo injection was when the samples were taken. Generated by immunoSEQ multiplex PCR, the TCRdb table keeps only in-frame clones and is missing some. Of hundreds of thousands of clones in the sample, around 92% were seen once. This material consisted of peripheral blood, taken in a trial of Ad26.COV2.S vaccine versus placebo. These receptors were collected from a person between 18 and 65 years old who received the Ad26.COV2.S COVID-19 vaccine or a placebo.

The CDR3 protein is CARRRADRSYEQYF. CDR3 DNA sequence: TGTGCCAGACGCCGTGCGGACCGATCATACGAGCAGTACTTC. The chain combines TRBV5-3 with TRBJ2-7; no reliable D call. TRBV5-3 falls under the ORF class, with uncertain function. V was shortened by 7 bases and J by 4 bases, with 18 bases between the two germline ends. The CDR3 totals 14 residues.

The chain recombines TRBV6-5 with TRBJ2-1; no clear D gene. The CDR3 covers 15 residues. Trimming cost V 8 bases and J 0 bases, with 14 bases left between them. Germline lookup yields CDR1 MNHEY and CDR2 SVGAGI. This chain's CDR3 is CASVRIRSSYNEQFF. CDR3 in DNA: TGTGCCAGCGTGAGAATCCGGAGCTCCTACAATGAGCAGTTCTTC.

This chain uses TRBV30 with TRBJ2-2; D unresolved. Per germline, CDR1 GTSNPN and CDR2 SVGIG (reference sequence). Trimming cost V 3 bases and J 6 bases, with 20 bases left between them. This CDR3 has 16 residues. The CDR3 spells CAWSGYLGRAAGELFF. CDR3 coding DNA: TGTGCCTGGAGCGGCTACCTCGGCCGGGCGGCCGGGGAGCTGTTTTTT.

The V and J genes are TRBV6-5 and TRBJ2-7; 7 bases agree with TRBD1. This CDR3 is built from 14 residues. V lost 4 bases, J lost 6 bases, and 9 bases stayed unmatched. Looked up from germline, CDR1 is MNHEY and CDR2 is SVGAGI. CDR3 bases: TGTGCCAGCAGTTCTGTCAGGGACAGTGGCGAGCAGTACTTC. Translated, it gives CASSSVRDSGEQYF.

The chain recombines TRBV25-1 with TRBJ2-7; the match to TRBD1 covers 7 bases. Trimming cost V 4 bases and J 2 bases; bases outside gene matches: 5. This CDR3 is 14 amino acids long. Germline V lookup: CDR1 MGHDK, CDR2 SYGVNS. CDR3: CASSVDGQAYEQYF. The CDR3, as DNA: TGTGCCAGCAGTGTAGACGGACAGGCCTACGAGCAGTACTTC.

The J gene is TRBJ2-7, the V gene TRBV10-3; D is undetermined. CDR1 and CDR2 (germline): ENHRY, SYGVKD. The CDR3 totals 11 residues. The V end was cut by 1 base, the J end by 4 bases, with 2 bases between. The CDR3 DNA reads TGTGCCATCAGTGAGTGGTACGAGCAGTACTTC. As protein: CAISEWYEQYF.

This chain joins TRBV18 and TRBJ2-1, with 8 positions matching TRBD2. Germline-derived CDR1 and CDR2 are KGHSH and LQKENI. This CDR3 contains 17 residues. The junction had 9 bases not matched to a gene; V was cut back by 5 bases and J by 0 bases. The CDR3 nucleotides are TGTGCCAGCTCATCAACCACGGGGGGGAGCTCCTACAATGAGCAGTTCTTC. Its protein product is CASSSTTGGSSYNEQFF.

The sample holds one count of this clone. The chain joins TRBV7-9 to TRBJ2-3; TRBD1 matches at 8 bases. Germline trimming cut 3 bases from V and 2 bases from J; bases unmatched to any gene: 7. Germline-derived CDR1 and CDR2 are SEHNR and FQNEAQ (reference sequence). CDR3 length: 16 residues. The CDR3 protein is CASSFGQGITTDTQYF. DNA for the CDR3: TGTGCCAGCAGCTTCGGACAGGGAATAACCACAGATACGCAGTATTTT. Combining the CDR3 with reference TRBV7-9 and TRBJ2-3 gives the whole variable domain DTGVSQNPRHKITKRGQNVTFRCDPISEHNRLYWYRQTLGQGPEFLTYFQNEAQLEKSRLLSDRFSAERPKGSFSTLEIQRTEQGDSAMYLCASSFGQGITTDTQYFGPGTRLTVL.

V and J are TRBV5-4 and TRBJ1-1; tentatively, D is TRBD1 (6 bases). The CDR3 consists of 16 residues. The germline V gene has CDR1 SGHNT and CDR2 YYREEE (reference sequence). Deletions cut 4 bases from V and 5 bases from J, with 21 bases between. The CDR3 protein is CASSPRSPGESTEAFF. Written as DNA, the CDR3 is TGTGCCAGCAGCCCCAGGTCTCCAGGGGAGTCTACTGAAGCTTTCTTT. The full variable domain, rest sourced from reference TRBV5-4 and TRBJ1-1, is ETGVTQSPTHLIKTRGQQVTLRCSSQSGHNTVSWYQQALGQGPQFIFQYYREEENGRGNFPPRFSGLQFPNYSSELNVNALELDDSALYLCASSPRSPGESTEAFFGQGTRLTVV.

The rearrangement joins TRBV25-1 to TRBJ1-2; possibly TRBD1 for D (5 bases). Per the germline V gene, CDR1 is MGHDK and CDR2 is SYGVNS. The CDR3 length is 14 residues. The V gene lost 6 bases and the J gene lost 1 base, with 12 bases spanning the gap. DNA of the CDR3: TGTGCCAGCAGGGAAACAGGCCATAACTATGGCTACACCTTC. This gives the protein CASRETGHNYGYTF.

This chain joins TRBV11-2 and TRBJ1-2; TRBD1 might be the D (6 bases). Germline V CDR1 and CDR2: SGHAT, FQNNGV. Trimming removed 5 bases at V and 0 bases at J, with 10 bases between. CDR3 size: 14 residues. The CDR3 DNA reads TGTGCCAGCAGCCTGACAGGAGCTAACTATGGCTACACCTTC. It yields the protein CASSLTGANYGYTF. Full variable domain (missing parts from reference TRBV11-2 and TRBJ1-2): EAGVAQSPRYKIIEKRQSVAFWCNPISGHATLYWYQQILGQGPKLLIQFQNNGVVDDSQLPKDRFSAERLKGVDSTLKIQPAKLEDSAVYLCASSLTGANYGYTFGSGTRLTVV.

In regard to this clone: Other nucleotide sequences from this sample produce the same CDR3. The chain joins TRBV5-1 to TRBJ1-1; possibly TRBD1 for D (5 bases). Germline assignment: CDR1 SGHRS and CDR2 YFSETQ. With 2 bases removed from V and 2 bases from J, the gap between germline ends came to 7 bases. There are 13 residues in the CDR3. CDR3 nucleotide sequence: TGCGCCAGCAGCTTTACAGGAAACACTGAAGCTTTCTTT. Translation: CASSFTGNTEAFF.

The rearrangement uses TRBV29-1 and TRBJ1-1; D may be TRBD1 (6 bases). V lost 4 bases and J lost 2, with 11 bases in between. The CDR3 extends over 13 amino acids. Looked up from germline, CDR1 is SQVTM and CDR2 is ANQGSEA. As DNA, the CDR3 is TGCAGCGTTGGCACAGGGCTTAACACTGAAGCTTTCTTT. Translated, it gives CSVGTGLNTEAFF.

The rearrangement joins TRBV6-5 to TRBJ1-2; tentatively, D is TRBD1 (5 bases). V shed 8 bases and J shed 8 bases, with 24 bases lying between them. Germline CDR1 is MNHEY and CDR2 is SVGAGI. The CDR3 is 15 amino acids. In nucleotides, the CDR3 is TGTGCCAGCCGGGGGAGCGCCGCGGCCTGGAGGGGCTACACCTTC. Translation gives CASRGSAAAWRGYTF.

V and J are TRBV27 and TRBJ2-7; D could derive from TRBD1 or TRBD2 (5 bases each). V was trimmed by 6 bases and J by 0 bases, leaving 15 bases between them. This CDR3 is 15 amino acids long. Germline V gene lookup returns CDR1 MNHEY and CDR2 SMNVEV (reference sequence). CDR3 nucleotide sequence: TGTGCCAGCAGCCTCACCGGGACGGCCTCCTACGAGCAGTACTTC. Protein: CASSLTGTASYEQYF.

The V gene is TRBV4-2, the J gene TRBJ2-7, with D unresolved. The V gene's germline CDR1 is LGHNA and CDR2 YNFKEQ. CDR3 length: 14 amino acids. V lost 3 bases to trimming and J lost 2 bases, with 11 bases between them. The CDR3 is CASSQDPQTYEQYF. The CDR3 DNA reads TGTGCCAGCAGCCAGGACCCACAGACCTACGAGCAGTACTTC.

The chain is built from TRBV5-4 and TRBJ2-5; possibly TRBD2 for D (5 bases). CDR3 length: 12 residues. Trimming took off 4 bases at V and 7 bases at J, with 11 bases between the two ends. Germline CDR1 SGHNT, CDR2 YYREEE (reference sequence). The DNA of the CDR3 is TGTGCCAGCAGCCGGGATCGGGGGACCCAGTACTTC. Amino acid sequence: CASSRDRGTQYF.

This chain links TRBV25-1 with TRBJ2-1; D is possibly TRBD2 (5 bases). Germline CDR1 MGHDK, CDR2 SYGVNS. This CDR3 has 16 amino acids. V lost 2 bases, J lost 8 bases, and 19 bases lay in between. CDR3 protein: CASSEMGLGSGDEQFF. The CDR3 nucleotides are TGTGCCAGCAGTGAAATGGGGTTAGGGAGCGGAGATGAGCAGTTCTTC. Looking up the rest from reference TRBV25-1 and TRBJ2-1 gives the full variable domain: EADIYQTPRYLVIGTGKKITLECSQTMGHDKMYWYQQDPGMELHLIHYSYGVNSTEKGDLSSESTVSRIRTEHFPLTLESARPSHTSQYLCASSEMGLGSGDEQFFGPGTRLTVL.

CDR3 coding DNA: TGTGCCAGCAGCCCTTCAGGAGGCGCAGATACGCAGTATTTT. Translation gives CASSPSGGADTQYF. The rearrangement joins TRBV7-9 to TRBJ2-3; possible D gene TRBD2, 5 bases. In germline, CDR1 is SEHNR, CDR2 FQNEAQ (reference sequence). V was shortened by 5 bases and J by 4 bases, with 13 bases between the two germline ends. The CDR3 is made up of 14 amino acids.

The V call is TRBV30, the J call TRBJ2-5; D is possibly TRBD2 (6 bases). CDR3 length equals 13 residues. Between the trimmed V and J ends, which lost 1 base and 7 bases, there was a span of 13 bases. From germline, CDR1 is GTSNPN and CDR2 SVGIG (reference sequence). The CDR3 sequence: CAWSDGLGGTQYF. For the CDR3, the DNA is TGTGCCTGGAGTGACGGACTGGGGGGGACCCAGTACTTC.

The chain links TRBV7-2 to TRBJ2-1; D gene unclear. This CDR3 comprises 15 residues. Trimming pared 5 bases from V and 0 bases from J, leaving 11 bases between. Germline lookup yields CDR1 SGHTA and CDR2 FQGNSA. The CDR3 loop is CASSRTASSYNEQFF. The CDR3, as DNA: TGTGCCAGCAGCCGTACGGCGAGCTCCTACAATGAGCAGTTCTTC.

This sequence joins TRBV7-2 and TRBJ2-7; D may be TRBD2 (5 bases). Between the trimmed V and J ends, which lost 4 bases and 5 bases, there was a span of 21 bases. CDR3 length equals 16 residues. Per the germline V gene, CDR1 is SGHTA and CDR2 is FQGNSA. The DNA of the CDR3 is TGTGCCAGCAGCTCCCCTATGAGAGGGAGATTGAACGAGCAGTACTTC. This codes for CASSSPMRGRLNEQYF.

The chain's CDR3 is CASSLVRAGGITDTQYF. The CDR3 region has the DNA TGTGCCAGCAGTTTAGTCAGAGCGGGGGGCATCACAGATACGCAGTATTTT. The V gene is TRBV28, the J gene TRBJ2-3, with 9 bases identical to TRBD2. The ends lost 2 bases at V and 2 bases at J; junction bases unmatched: 8. Germline V gene sequence: CDR1 MDHEN, CDR2 SYDVKM. The CDR3 covers 17 residues.

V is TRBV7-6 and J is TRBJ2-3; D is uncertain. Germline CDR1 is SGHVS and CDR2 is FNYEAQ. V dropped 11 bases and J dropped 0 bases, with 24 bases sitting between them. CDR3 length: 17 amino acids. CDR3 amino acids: CAFLLAGAQTSTDTQYF. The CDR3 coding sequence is TGTGCCTTTTTGTTGGCAGGAGCTCAAACTAGCACAGATACGCAGTATTTT.

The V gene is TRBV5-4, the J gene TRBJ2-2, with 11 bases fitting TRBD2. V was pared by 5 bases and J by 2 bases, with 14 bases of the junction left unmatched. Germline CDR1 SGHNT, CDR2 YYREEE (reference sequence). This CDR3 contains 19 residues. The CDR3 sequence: CASRGTGALAGGNTGELFF. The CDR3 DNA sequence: TGTGCCAGCAGGGGAACAGGGGCCCTAGCGGGAGGAAACACCGGGGAGCTGTTTTTT. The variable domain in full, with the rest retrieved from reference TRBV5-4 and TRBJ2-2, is ETGVTQSPTHLIKTRGQQVTLRCSSQSGHNTVSWYQQALGQGPQFIFQYYREEENGRGNFPPRFSGLQFPNYSSELNVNALELDDSALYLCASRGTGALAGGNTGELFFGEGSRLTVL.

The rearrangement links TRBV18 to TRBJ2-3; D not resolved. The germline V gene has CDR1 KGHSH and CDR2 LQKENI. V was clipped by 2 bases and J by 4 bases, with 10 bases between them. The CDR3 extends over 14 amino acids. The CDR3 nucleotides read TGTGCCAGCTCACCATTGGGTGCGGCAGATACGCAGTATTTT. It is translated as CASSPLGAADTQYF.

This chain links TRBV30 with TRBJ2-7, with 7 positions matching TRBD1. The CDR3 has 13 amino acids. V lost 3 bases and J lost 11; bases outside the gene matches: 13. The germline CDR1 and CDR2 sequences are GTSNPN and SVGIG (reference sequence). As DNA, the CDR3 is TGTGCCTGGAGCCGGGACAGTGAAGAGCAGGAGTACTTC. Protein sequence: CAWSRDSEEQEYF.